Included here is one T cell receptor (beta chain) sequence, with context. What antigen it recognizes has not been identified. The record has no base qualities; no much larger clone is one base away. This sample was included in a study of blood T cells in healthy people across ages (dated by TCRdb to the mid-2010s). About the study as a whole: In model experiments, template switching captured about one uniquely barcoded TCR beta cDNA molecule for every two T cells. The study measured age-related changes in TCR beta repertoire diversity using deep sequencing normalized with unique cDNA molecular identifiers. The donors were split into four age groups: young (average about 16 years), middle-aged (roughly 40), aged (62) and long-lived (approximately 80). The study analyzed two additional independent replicas of 1 million unique cDNA reads from the same blood draw for two donors, one aged 18 to 30 and one aged 80 or older. What the work shows at the level of the full study, not this receptor alone: Observed TCR beta diversity per million T cells fell roughly linearly with age, and a significant reduction was already apparent by age roughly 40. Observed TCR beta diversity correlated strongly with the percentage of naive T cells measured by flow cytometry. Conclusive comparison of naive and antigen-experienced compartments was prevented by the profiling of bulk unsorted PBMCs. The long-lived group showed more naive CD4+ T cells, fewer expanded clones and increased TCR diversity than the aged group, suggesting age selection. Because donor CMV infection status was unknown, age-related changes in expanded clonotypes were potentially confounded. Estimates of total diversity based on one million sequenced T cells were considered lower bounds and underestimates.

To prepare the library, 5' RACE was applied. Data came from an Illumina HiSeq 2500. The second PCR ran for roughly 7 to 11 cycles and used a J-beta primer mix along with a sample-barcoded 5' primer. Each TCR beta cDNA molecule received a unique molecular identifier from a template-switch 5' adaptor carrying 12 random nucleotides. Each sample yielded at least 3 million CDR3-containing paired-end reads. First-strand cDNA was synthesized from all RNA with the Mint cDNA synthesis kit, primed by a TRBC-specific oligonucleotide. After uracil-DNA glycosylase treatment, a first 18-cycle PCR used universal primers M1SS and BC2_uni_R on all cDNA. On the study's bioinformatics: For normalization, 1 million high-quality reads were randomly selected from each sample, with every read carrying a distinct molecular identifier. Reads with shared molecular identifiers were discarded instead of being binned into consensus sequences. MiTCR, with a Q25 quality threshold and the strictest error-elimination algorithm, was used for CDR3 identification, clonotype clustering and error correction. Lower-bound total TCR beta diversity was estimated with a nonparametric unseen species model using Euler transformation. TCRdb applied fastp at Q25 and MiXCR to the public reads, then kept only in-frame beta chains. Rows are combined by CDR3 protein, so each entry shows the most common genes and DNA. TCRdb's processing, not the authors' own work, is the source of the V and J calls. For this sample there are about 930,000 distinct CDR3 sequences; 25% to 30% appear just once. The top ten constitute roughly a tenth of the sample.

Donors were roughly 40 systemically healthy Caucasian individuals from Russia aged 6 to 90 years. Each donor gave ten milliliters of peripheral blood, drawn into EDTA-treated Vacutainer tubes. Ficoll-Paque density-gradient centrifugation was used to isolate PBMCs, with at least 6.5 million per sample. Total RNA was extracted from PBMCs with Trizol reagent, with at least 6 micrograms obtained per sample. For every donor, an aliquot of PBMCs went through flow cytometry to measure the percentages of naive CD45RAhigh/CD27high T cells. Its CDR3 holds 14 amino acids, cysteine through phenylalanine. The entry retains the CDR3 DNA only, 42 bases that are in frame from base 1. V trim: 1 base; J trim: 4 bases; unmatched bases: 4. The germline V gene (reference sequence) specifies DFQATT as CDR1 and SNEGSKA as CDR2. This sample also appeared in a second study, on T cells of mothers and their children. As the second study states: The donors were nine systemically healthy Caucasian individuals, made up of three mothers and their six children. cDNA synthesis used all of the extracted RNA, with roughly 1.5 ug of RNA in each 15 ul reaction. In the second PCR, the M1S primer added sample barcodes and 2-4 random nucleotides. Over 8.5 million TCR beta CDR3 reads were obtained for each mother, and 3 million to 3.5 million reads were obtained for each child. TCR recombination output is similarly shaped by thymic selection in related and unrelated pairs, with a minor effect exerted by inherited differences. Normalized repertoire overlap was always found to be slightly, but never significantly, higher in related mother-child pairs than in unrelated mother-child pairs. With a sensitivity of approximately 96 clones per million clonotypes, no persistent microchimeric T cell clones were detected. In the study, deep NGS was used to compare the TCR beta repertoires of mothers and children, and features distinguishing related mother-child pairs from unrelated individuals were sought. On average, the children were approximately 11 +/- 4 years old, while the mothers were roughly 36 +/- 4 years old. Libraries were sequenced on Illumina HiSeq 2000 with 100+100 nt paired-end reads after adapter ligation with NEBNext reagents. To prevent cross-contamination, the mother and child libraries were prepared one month apart and sequenced in separate runs. For each donor, between about 500,000 and 2,000,000 distinct TCR beta clonotypes were identified. Naive TCR beta clonotypes were estimated from low-frequency clonotypes matched to each donor's FACS-determined naive share, without sorting.

This TCR was sampled from a woman aged 40 to 50 in good health. This receptor chain uses TRBV20-1 and TRBJ1-2; TRBD1 fits 9 bases in the junction. What was sequenced was blood. The bases read TGCAGTGCTAGAGTAGGACAGGGGTCCTATGGCTACACCTTC. Translated, this is CSARVGQGSYGYTF.